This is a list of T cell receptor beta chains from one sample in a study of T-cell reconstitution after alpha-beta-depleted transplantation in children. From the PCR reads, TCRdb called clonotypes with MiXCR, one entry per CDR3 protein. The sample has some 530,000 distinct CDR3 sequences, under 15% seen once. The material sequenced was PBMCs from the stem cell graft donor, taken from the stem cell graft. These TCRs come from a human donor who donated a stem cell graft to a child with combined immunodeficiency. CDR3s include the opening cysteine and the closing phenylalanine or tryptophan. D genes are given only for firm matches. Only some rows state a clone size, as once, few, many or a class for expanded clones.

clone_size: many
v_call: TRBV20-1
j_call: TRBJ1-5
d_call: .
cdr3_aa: CSAPKAGNQPQHF
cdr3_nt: TGCAGTGCCCCAAAAGCGGGCAATCAGCCCCAGCATTTT

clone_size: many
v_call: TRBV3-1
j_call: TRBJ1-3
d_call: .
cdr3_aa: CASSRQFDSGNTIYF
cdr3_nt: TGTGCCAGCAGCCGACAGTTCGACTCTGGAAACACCATATATTTT

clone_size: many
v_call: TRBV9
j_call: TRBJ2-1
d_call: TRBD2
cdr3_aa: CASSVGPSGGSPYNEQFF
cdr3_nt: TGTGCCAGCAGCGTAGGGCCCTCGGGCGGGAGTCCCTACAATGAGCAGTTCTTC

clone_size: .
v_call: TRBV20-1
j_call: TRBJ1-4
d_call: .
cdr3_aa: CSARDGWRGGSITNEKLFF
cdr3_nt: TGCAGTGCTAGAGATGGATGGAGGGGAGGATCGATCACTAATGAAAAACTGTTTTTT

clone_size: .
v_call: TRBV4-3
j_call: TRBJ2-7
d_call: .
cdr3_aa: CASSQDPSFGREQYF
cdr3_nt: TGCGCCAGCAGCCAAGATCCCAGCTTTGGGAGGGAGCAGTACTTC

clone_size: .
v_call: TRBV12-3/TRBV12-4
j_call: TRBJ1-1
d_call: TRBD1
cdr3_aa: CASSLGGQGNTEAFF
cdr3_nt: TGTGCCAGCAGTTTAGGGGGACAGGGGAACACTGAAGCTTTCTTT

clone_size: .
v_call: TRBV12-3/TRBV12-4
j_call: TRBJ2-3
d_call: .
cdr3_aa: CASSLARRISPQYF
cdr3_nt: TGTGCCAGCAGTTTAGCGCGTAGGATTTCGCCGCAGTATTTT

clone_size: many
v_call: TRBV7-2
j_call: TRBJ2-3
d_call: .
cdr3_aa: CASSWGGPDTQYF
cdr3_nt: TGTGCCAGCAGTTGGGGGGGCCCAGATACGCAGTATTTT

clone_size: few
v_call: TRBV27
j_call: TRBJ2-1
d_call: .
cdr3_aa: CASSLVGHYSSYNEQFF
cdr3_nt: TGTGCCAGCAGTTTAGTTGGACATTACAGCTCCTACAATGAGCAGTTCTTC

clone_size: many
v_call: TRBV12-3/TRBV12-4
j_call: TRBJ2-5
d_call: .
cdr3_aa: CASSFGARVQETQYF
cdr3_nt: TGTGCCAGCAGTTTCGGGGCCCGTGTTCAAGAGACCCAGTACTTC

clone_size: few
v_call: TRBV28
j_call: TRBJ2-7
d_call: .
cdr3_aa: CASSLSRDPYEQYF
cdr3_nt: TGTGCCAGCAGTTTATCCCGGGACCCCTACGAGCAGTACTTC

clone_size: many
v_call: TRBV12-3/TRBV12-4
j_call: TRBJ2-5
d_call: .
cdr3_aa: CASSLDRVRETQYF
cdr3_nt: TGTGCCAGCAGTTTAGACAGAGTTCGGGAGACCCAGTACTTC

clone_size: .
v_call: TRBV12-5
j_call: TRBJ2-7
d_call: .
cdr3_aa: CASVLRERGYEQYF
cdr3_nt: TGTGCTAGTGTTCTCCGGGAGAGGGGGTACGAGCAGTACTTC

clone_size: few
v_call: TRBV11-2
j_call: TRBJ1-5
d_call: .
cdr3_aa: CASSLDGHSNQPQHF
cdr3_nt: TGTGCCAGCAGCTTAGACGGTCATAGCAATCAGCCCCAGCATTTT

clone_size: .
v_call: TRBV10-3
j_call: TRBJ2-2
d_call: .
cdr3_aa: CAIGNTGELFF
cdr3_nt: TGTGCCATCGGCAACACCGGGGAGCTGTTTTTT

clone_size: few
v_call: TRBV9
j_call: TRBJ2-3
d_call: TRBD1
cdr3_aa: CASSVEDRTGGLTQYF
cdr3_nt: TGTGCCAGCAGCGTAGAAGATAGGACAGGGGGCCTTACGCAGTATTTT

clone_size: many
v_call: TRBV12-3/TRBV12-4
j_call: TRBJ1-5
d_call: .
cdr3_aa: CASSLVGGRPQHF
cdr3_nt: TGTGCCAGCAGTTTAGTAGGGGGACGGCCCCAGCATTTT

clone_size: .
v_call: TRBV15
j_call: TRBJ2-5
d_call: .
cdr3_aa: CATSRDPGTQETQYF
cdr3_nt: TGTGCCACCAGCAGAGATCCGGGGACCCAAGAGACCCAGTACTTC

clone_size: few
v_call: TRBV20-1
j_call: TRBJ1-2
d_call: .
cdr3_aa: CSARPTGRGDGYTF
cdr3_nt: TGCAGTGCTAGACCTACGGGGAGGGGAGATGGCTACACCTTC

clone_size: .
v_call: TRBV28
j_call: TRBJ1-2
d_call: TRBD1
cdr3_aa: CASSDRQGEVIGSGYTF
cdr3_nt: TGTGCCAGCAGTGACAGACAGGGGGAAGTCATTGGGAGTGGCTACACCTTC

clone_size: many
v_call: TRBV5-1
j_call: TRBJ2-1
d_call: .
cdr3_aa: CASSLGQIEQFF
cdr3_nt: TGCGCCAGCAGCTTGGGTCAGATTGAGCAGTTCTTC

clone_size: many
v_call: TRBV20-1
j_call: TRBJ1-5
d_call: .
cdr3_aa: CSARDMLSNQPQHF
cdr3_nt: TGCAGTGCTAGAGATATGCTTAGCAATCAGCCCCAGCATTTT

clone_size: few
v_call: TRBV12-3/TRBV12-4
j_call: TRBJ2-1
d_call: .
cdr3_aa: CASSFVGQGEQFF
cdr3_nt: TGTGCCAGCAGTTTTGTGGGGCAGGGTGAGCAGTTCTTC

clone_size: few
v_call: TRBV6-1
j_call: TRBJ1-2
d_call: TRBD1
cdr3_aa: CASSTGQGAGYTF
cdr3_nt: TGTGCCAGCAGCACGGGACAGGGGGCTGGCTACACCTTC

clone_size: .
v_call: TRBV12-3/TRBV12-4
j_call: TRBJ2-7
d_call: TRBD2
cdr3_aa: CASSLAGTSWYEQYF
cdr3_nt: TGTGCCAGCAGTTTAGCGGGGACTAGCTGGTACGAGCAGTACTTC